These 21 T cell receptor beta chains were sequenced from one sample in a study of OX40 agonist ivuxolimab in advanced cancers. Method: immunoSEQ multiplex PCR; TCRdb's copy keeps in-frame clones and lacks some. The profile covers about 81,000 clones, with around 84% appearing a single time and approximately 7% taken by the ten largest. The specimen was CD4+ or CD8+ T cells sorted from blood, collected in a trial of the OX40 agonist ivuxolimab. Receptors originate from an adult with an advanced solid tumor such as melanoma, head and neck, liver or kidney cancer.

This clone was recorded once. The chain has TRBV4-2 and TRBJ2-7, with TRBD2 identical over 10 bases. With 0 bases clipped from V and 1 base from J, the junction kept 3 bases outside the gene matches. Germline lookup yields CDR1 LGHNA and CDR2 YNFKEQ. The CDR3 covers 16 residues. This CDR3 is CASSQDLAGASYEQYF. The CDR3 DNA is TGTGCCAGCAGCCAAGATCTAGCGGGAGCGTCCTACGAGCAGTACTTC.

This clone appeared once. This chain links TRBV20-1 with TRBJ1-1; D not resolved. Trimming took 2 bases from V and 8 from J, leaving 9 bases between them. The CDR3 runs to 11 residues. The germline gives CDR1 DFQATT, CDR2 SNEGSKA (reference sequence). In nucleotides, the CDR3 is TGCAGTGCTAGAAAAGGATCCGAAGCTTTCTTT. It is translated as CSARKGSEAFF.

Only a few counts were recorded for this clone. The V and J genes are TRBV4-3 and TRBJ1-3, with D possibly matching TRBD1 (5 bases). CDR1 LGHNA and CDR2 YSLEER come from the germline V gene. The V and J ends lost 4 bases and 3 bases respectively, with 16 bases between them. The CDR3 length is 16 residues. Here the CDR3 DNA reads TGCGCCAGCAGCCGTCTCCTGGGGGGGTATGGAAACACCATATATTTT. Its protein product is CASSRLLGGYGNTIYF.

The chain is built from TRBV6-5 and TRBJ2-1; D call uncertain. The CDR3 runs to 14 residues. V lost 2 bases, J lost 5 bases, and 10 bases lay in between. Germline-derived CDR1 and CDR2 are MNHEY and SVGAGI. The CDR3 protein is CASSYRYQDNEQFF. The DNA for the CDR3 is TGTGCCAGCAGTTACCGCTACCAAGACAATGAGCAGTTCTTC.

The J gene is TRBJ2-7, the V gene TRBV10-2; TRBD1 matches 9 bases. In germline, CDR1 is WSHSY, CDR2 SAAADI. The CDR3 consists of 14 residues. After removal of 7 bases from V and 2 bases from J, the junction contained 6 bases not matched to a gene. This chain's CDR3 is CASTGTGSPYEQYV. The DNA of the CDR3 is TGCGCCAGCACCGGGACAGGGAGCCCCTACGAGCAGTACGTC.

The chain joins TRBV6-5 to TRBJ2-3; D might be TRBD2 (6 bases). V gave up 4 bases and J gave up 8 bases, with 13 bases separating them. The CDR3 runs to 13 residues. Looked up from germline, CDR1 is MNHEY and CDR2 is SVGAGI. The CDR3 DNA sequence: TGTGCCAGCAGTTCCCGGGACTGGGGTACGCAGTATTTT. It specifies CASSSRDWGTQYF.

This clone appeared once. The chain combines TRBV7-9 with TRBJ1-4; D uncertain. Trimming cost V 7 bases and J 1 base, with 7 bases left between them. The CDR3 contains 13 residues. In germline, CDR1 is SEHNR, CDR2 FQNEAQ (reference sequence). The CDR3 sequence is CASNRETNEKLFF. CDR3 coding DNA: TGTGCCAGCAACCGGGAAACTAATGAAAAACTGTTTTTT.

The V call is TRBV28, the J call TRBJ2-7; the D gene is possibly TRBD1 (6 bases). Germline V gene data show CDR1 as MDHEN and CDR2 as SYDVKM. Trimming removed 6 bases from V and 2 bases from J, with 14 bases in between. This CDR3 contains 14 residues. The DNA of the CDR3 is TGTGCCAGCAGCATCGGGACACTTGCCTACGAGCAGTACTTC. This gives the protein CASSIGTLAYEQYF.

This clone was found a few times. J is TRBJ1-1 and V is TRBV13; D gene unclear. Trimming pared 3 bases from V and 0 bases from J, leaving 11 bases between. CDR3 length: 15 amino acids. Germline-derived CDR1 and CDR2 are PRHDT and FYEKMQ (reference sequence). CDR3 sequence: CASSFGETLNTEAFF. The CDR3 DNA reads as TGTGCCAGCAGCTTTGGCGAAACTTTGAACACTGAAGCTTTCTTT.

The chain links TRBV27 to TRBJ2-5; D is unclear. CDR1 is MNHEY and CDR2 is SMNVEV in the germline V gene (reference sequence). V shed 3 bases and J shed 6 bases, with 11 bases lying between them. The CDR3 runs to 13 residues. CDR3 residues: CASSLNSRKTQYF. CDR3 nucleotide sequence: TGTGCCAGCAGTTTGAACAGTCGTAAGACCCAGTACTTC.

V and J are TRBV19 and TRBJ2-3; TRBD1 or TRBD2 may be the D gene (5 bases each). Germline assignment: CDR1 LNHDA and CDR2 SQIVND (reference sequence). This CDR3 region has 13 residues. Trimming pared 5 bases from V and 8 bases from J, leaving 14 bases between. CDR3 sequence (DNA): TGTGCCAGTAGTGAGGGACCCGGGGTTACGCAGTATTTT. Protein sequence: CASSEGPGVTQYF.

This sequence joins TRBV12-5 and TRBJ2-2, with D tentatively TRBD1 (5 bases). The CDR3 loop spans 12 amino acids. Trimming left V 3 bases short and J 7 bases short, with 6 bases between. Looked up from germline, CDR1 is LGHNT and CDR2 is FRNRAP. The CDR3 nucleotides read TGTGCTAGTGGTTTAAGGGGCGGGGAGCTGTTTTTT. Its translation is CASGLRGGELFF.

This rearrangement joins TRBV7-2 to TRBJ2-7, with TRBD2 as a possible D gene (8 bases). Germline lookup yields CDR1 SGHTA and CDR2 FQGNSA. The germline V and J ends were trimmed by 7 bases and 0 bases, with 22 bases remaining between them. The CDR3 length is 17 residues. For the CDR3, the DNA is TGTGCCAGCACGTACCGGGGGGGACAGTATATCTCCTACGAGCAGTACTTC. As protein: CASTYRGGQYISYEQYF.

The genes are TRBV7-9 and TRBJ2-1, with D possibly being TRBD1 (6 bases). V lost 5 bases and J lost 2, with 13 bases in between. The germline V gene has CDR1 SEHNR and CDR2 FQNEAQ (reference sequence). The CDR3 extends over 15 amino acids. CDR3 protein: CASSQYRVPYNEQFF. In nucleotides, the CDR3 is TGTGCCAGCAGCCAATACAGGGTTCCCTACAATGAGCAGTTCTTC.

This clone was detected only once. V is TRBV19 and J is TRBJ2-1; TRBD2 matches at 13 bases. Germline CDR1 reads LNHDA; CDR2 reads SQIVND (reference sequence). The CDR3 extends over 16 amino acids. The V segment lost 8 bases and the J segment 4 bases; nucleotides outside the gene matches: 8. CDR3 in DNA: TGTGCCAGTCGCAGGACTAGCGGGGGTCGTTACAATGAGCAGTTCTTC. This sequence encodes CASRRTSGGRYNEQFF.

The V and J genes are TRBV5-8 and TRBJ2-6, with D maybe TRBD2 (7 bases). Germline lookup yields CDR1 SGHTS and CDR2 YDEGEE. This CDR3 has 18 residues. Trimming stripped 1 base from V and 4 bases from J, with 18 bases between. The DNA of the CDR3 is TGTGCCAGCAGCTTGACCGGGGGGCGAGTGAGAGGGGCCAACGTCCTGACTTTC. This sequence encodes CASSLTGGRVRGANVLTF.

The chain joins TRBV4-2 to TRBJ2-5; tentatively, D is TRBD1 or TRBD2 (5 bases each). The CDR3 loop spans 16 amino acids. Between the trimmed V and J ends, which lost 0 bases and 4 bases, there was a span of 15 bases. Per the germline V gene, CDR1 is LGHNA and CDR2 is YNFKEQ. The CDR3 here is CASSQDGLGVLETQYF. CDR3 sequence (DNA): TGTGCCAGCAGCCAAGATGGGTTGGGGGTTTTAGAGACCCAGTACTTC.

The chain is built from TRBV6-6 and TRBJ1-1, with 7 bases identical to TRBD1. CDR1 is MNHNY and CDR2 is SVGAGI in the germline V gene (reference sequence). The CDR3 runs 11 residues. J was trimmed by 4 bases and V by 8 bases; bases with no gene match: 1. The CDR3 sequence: CASYRGTEAFF. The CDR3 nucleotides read TGTGCCAGCTACAGGGGCACTGAAGCTTTCTTT.

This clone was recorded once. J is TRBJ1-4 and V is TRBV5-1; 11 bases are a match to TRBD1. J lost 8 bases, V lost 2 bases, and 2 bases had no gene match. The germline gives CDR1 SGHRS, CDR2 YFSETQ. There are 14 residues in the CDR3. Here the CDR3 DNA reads TGCGCCAGCAGCTTAGGACAGGGGGCGGAAAAACTGTTTTTT. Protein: CASSLGQGAEKLFF. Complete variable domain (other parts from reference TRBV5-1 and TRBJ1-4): KAGVTQTPRYLIKTRGQQVTLSCSPISGHRSVSWYQQTPGQGLQFLFEYFSETQRNKGNFPGRFSGRQFSNSRSEMNVSTLELGDSALYLCASSLGQGAEKLFFGSGTQLSVL.

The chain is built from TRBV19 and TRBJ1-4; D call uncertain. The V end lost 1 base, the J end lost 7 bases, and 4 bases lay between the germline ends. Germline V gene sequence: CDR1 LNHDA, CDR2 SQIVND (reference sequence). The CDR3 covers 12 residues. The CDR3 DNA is TGTGCCAGTAGTATAGCGAGTGAAAAACTGTTTTTT. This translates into CASSIASEKLFF.

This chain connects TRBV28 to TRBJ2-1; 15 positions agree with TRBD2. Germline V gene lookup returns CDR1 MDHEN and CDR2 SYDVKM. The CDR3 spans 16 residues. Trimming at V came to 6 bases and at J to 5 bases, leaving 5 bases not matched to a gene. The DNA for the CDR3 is TGTGCCAGCAGGTGGACTAGCGGGAGGGCTAACAATGAGCAGTTCTTC. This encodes CASRWTSGRANNEQFF.